Here is one T cell receptor beta chain with its context. Its binding antigen is unknown. Nothing much larger sits one base from this clone, and base qualities are not available. These data are taken from a study of blood T cell repertoires in COVID-19 (dated by TCRdb to about 2020). For the study in its entirety: The collaborator samples originated in the United States, Italy and Spain and spanned the acute and convalescent phases of COVID-19. The prospective study material was composed of cDNA or gDNA derived from T cells, B-cell-depleted T cells, or PBMCs. Deeply sampled blood TCRbeta repertoires from subjects exposed to, actively infected with, or recovered from COVID-19 were included in the dataset. The repertoires were released in a freely available public database intended as a resource for research on the immune response to SARS-CoV-2. Samples came from the ongoing ImmuneRACE study (first 160 participants) plus 1,254 subjects from 6 global collaborators. A de-identified subject ID, COVID-19 status, age in years and sex were almost always included in the sample metadata. Where available, HLA class I and class II types were obtained from metadata supplied by the sample provider rather than from assay-based typing. Broader findings and caveats from the paper: How much clinical and demographic metadata was included differed by source and by participant, and the metadata was provided uncurated.

CDR1 PRHDT and CDR2 FYEKMQ are derived from the germline V gene (reference sequence). The CDR3 starts with the cysteine, ends with the phenylalanine, and has 15 residues. The retained sequence is limited to the CDR3, 45 bases, with the frame set at the first base. Trimming accounts for 3 bases at V and 7 bases at J, while the number of junction bases matched to no gene is 7. Samples from volunteer blood donors who had recovered from COVID-19 were contributed by a second Seattle source. Whole blood was collected in K2EDTA tubes by collaborating institutions according to the institutions' own protocols. For TCRbeta analysis, collaborators shipped samples as frozen whole blood, isolated PBMCs, or DNA extracted from either of those sample types. The immunoSEQ Assay, a bias-controlled multiplex PCR, was used to amplify TCRbeta CDR3 regions from genomic DNA. On the authors' methods: Nucleated cell counts per sample were estimated from amplification of reference gene primers within the assay. To quantify the absolute abundance of each unique TCRbeta CDR3 rearrangement, sequence reads were collapsed and filtered. For each sample, productive Simpson clonality was calculated by taking the square root of Simpson's diversity index across productive rearrangements. This is the immuneACCESS table as TCRdb keeps it, with only in-frame sequences that have V and J called. A part of the clones is gone; compared with another copy, unresolved V genes explain less than half, and the rest is unexplained. That table furnishes V, J and clone size, whereas the DNA furnished D and trimming. Within this sample are 190,000 or so clones, with 80% to 90% of them counted one time only. Approximately 6.2% of the sample goes to the ten largest clones.

Recombination linked TRBV13 to TRBJ1-4, with 8 central nucleotides matching TRBD1. What was sequenced was peripheral blood. This receptor was taken from a man between 60 and 75 years old who had recovered from COVID-19. The base sequence is TGTGCCAGCAGCTTGAAAACAGGGGGAGGTGAAAAACTGTTTTTT. Translation gives CASSLKTGGGEKLFF.